The 14 T cell receptor beta chains listed next were all sequenced from one sample in a study of T cells in localized non-small cell lung cancer. The data were produced by immunoSEQ multiplex PCR, yet TCRdb's version contains in-frame clones alone and is incomplete. The table includes roughly 19,000 clones, 85% to 90% detected once. This material consisted of PBMCs, taken before any cancer treatment. Receptor source: a man between 35 and 75 years old with stage II squamous cell lung carcinoma.

The table lists this clone with a few counts. V gene TRBV4-2 combines with J gene TRBJ1-4, with D possibly being TRBD1 (6 bases). From germline, CDR1 is LGHNA and CDR2 YNFKEQ. V was trimmed by 4 bases and J by 7 bases, leaving 13 bases between them. The CDR3 totals 14 residues. The CDR3 region is CASSPSGAGEKLFF. CDR3 coding DNA: TGTGCCAGCAGCCCCTCGGGGGCGGGTGAAAAACTGTTTTTT.

This chain links TRBV10-3 with TRBJ1-4, with 9 nucleotides matching TRBD1. Germline CDR1 ENHRY, CDR2 SYGVKD. CDR3 length: 14 residues. Germline trimming cut 5 bases from V and 6 bases from J; bases unmatched to any gene: 4. The CDR3 protein is CAISHDRGDEKLFF. In nucleotides, the CDR3 is TGTGCCATCAGTCACGACAGGGGGGATGAAAAACTGTTTTTT.

This chain connects TRBV6-5 to TRBJ1-1, with a possible D match to TRBD1 (5 bases). Germline assignment: CDR1 MNHEY and CDR2 SVGAGI. The CDR3 is made up of 16 amino acids. Between the trimmed V and J ends, which lost 0 bases and 0 bases, there was a span of 11 bases. The DNA of the CDR3 is TGTGCCAGCAGTTACTCGGGGGAGGGCATGAACACTGAAGCTTTCTTT. Its protein is CASSYSGEGMNTEAFF.

The rearrangement uses TRBV6-1 and TRBJ1-1; D unresolved. Trimming pared 7 bases from V and 1 base from J, leaving 10 bases between. This CDR3 has 13 amino acids. CDR1 and CDR2 (germline): MNHNS, SASEGT. The CDR3 sequence is CASTPPQNTEAFF. The CDR3 region has the DNA TGTGCCAGCACCCCCCCACAGAACACTGAAGCTTTCTTT.

V and J are TRBV29-1 and TRBJ2-1; D may be TRBD1 (5 bases). The germline V gene has CDR1 SQVTM and CDR2 ANQGSEA. Trimming shortened V by 4 bases and J by 0 bases, and 13 bases separated the two germline ends. The CDR3 loop spans 15 amino acids. The CDR3 region has the DNA TGCAGCGTTGGAGACCTCGACAGCTCCTACAATGAGCAGTTCTTC. Its translation: CSVGDLDSSYNEQFF.

CDR3 loop: CASSKGLHTGELFF. The DNA of the CDR3 is TGTGCCAGTAGTAAGGGACTCCACACCGGGGAGCTGTTTTTT. The rearrangement joins TRBV19 to TRBJ2-2, with D maybe TRBD2 (6 bases). The germline V and J ends were trimmed by 4 bases and 3 bases, with 9 bases remaining between them. Germline CDR1 is LNHDA and CDR2 is SQIVND (reference sequence). The CDR3 loop spans 14 amino acids. The entire variable domain, with the rest obtained from reference TRBV19 and TRBJ2-2, is as follows: DGGITQSPKYLFRKEGQNVTLSCEQNLNHDAMYWYRQDPGQGLRLIYYSQIVNDFQKGDIAEGYSVSREKKESFPLTVTSAQKNPTAFYLCASSKGLHTGELFFGEGSRLTVL.

The V and J genes are TRBV11-3 and TRBJ2-1, with unresolved D. The V end was cut by 1 base, the J end by 8 bases, with 6 bases between. CDR3 size: 12 residues. CDR1 and CDR2 (germline): SGHNT, YENEEA. CDR3 nucleotides: TGTGCCAGCAGCTTAGCCGACTATGAGCAGTTCTTC. Translating it yields CASSLADYEQFF.

The rearrangement links TRBV5-1 to TRBJ2-3; D is ambiguous. The CDR3 totals 16 residues. V gave up 1 base and J gave up 1 base, with 13 bases separating them. The V gene's germline CDR1 is SGHRS and CDR2 YFSETQ. CDR3 region: CASSLLTIRGTDTQYF. CDR3 coding DNA: TGCGCCAGCAGCTTGTTGACCATTAGGGGCACAGATACGCAGTATTTT. Full variable domain (rest looked up from reference TRBV5-1 and TRBJ2-3): KAGVTQTPRYLIKTRGQQVTLSCSPISGHRSVSWYQQTPGQGLQFLFEYFSETQRNKGNFPGRFSGRQFSNSRSEMNVSTLELGDSALYLCASSLLTIRGTDTQYFGPGTRLTVL.

The chain uses TRBV20-1 and TRBJ1-2; D perhaps matches TRBD1 (5 bases). The CDR3 sequence is 11 residues long. CDR1 is DFQATT, CDR2 SNEGSKA, per germline (reference sequence). Trimming took off 4 bases at V and 7 bases at J, with 10 bases between the two ends. CDR3 sequence (DNA): TGCAGTGCTAATTCGGGGGTTGGCTACACCTTC. Protein product: CSANSGVGYTF.

CDR3 nucleotide sequence: TGTGCCAGCATCCGCCGGGACAACCTATATGGCTACACCTTC. Translating gives CASIRRDNLYGYTF. This rearrangement joins TRBV7-9 to TRBJ1-2, with a possible D match to TRBD1 (6 bases). Germline assignment: CDR1 SEHNR and CDR2 FQNEAQ (reference sequence). Trimming cost V 7 bases and J 5 bases, with 17 bases left between them. This CDR3 is 14 amino acids long.

The J gene is TRBJ1-1, the V gene TRBV9; TRBD1 matches at 7 bases. The V gene's germline CDR1 is SGDLS and CDR2 YYNGEE. The CDR3 runs to 14 residues. V shed 0 bases, J shed 5 bases, and the junction held 4 bases outside the gene matches. As DNA, the CDR3 is TGTGCCAGCAGCGTAGATCAGGGGGGAACTGAAGCTTTCTTT. It is translated as CASSVDQGGTEAFF.

This rearrangement joins TRBV10-2 to TRBJ1-2; 8 bases agree with TRBD1. Trimming at V came to 5 bases and at J to 7 bases, leaving 6 bases not matched to a gene. This CDR3 comprises 13 residues. Germline-derived CDR1 and CDR2 are WSHSY and SAAADI. The CDR3 sequence is CASSPRTGLGYTF. In DNA form, the CDR3 reads TGCGCCAGCAGTCCACGGACAGGGCTTGGCTACACCTTC.

The genes are TRBV6-5 and TRBJ2-7; 9 positions match TRBD2. Germline CDR1 and CDR2: MNHEY and SVGAGI. CDR3 length equals 13 residues. Trimming removed 4 bases from V and 7 bases from J; junction bases left unmatched: 5. Here the CDR3 DNA reads TGTGCCAGCAGTTTGGTAGCGGGAGATGAGCAGTACTTC. Its translation: CASSLVAGDEQYF.

The chain couples TRBV5-6 to TRBJ1-1, with D perhaps TRBD1 (5 bases). The CDR3 runs 14 residues. The germline V gene encodes CDR1 SGHDT and CDR2 YYEEEE. The V end lost 4 bases, the J end lost 0 bases, and 10 bases lay between the germline ends. The chain's CDR3 is CASSQGRLNTEAFF. The CDR3 bases are TGTGCCAGCAGCCAGGGACGGTTGAACACTGAAGCTTTCTTT.